Shown below are 8 T cell receptor beta chains from a single sample sequenced in a study of shared clonotypes between healthy human individuals. Profiled with immunoSEQ multiplex PCR; TCRdb holds only in-frame clones, not every one. The table has about 2 million clones, roughly 94% seen once. In the naive CD8 group, cells lacked CD45RO and were positively selected for CCR7, so terminally differentiated effector memory CD45RA+ cells were left out. The sequenced sample was naive CD8+ T cells sorted from blood. Receptors originate from a man aged 18 to 30 in good health.

This chain connects TRBV11-2 to TRBJ2-1, with TRBD2 identical over 14 bases. Germline trimming cut 5 bases from V and 8 bases from J; bases unmatched to any gene: 5. The CDR3 extends over 15 amino acids. Germline V gene lookup returns CDR1 SGHAT and CDR2 FQNNGV. The CDR3 spells CASSHRLAGGDEQFF. CDR3 nucleotide sequence: TGTGCCAGCAGCCACCGACTAGCGGGAGGGGATGAGCAGTTCTTC.

This clone was detected only a few times. This chain connects TRBV10-3 to TRBJ1-4; maybe TRBD1 (5 bases). The V end was cut by 8 bases, the J end by 4 bases, with 14 bases between. Germline CDR1 reads ENHRY; CDR2 reads SYGVKD. This CDR3 contains 14 residues. CDR3 loop: CAIGTDENNEKLFF. CDR3 DNA: TGTGCCATCGGGACGGACGAGAATAATGAAAAACTGTTTTTT.

This clone was counted once. As the CDR3 is not closed by the conserved phenylalanine or tryptophan, this likely results from a read error. The V gene is TRBV12-5, the J gene TRBJ2-2; no reliable D call. The CDR3 is 15 residues long. V was shortened by 0 bases and J by 3 bases, with 8 bases between the two germline ends. Germline CDR1 is LGHNT and CDR2 is FRNRAP. The CDR3 bases are TGTGCTAGTGGTTTGGTCCATGCAGACACCGGGGAGCTGTTTTCT. This sequence encodes CASGLVHADTGELFS.

This chain links TRBV13 with TRBJ1-4; tentatively, D is TRBD1 (5 bases). The CDR3 has 14 residues. The V end lost 3 bases, the J end lost 7 bases, and 12 bases lay between the germline ends. The germline V gene has CDR1 PRHDT and CDR2 FYEKMQ (reference sequence). The CDR3 here is CASSFYQGGEKLFF. The CDR3 coding sequence is TGTGCCAGCAGCTTCTACCAGGGTGGTGAAAAACTGTTTTTT. Variable domain in full (rest from reference TRBV13 and TRBJ1-4): AAGVIQSPRHLIKEKRETATLKCYPIPRHDTVYWYQQGPGQDPQFLISFYEKMQSDKGSIPDRFSAQQFSDYHSELNMSSLELGDSALYFCASSFYQGGEKLFFGSGTQLSVL.

The chain is built from TRBV20-1 and TRBJ1-1; no clear D. The ends were cut back, 7 bases at V and 7 bases at J, with 13 bases in the middle. CDR1 and CDR2 from the germline V gene are DFQATT and SNEGSKA (reference sequence). The CDR3 has 11 residues. CDR3 nucleotide sequence: TGCAGTGTCCCGGACGGCGGTGAAGCTTTCTTT. This gives the protein CSVPDGGEAFF.

V usage is TRBV2 and J usage is TRBJ1-6, with TRBD1 identical over 10 bases. V lost 3 bases and J lost 10; bases outside the gene matches: 9. CDR3 size: 16 residues. The V gene's germline CDR1 is SNHLY and CDR2 FYNNEI. The CDR3 protein is CASSDSRDRGRSPLHF. The CDR3 bases are TGTGCCAGCAGTGACAGCCGGGACAGGGGAAGATCACCCCTCCACTTT.

This clone was observed a single time. CDR3 loop: CASSIRDLLPYEQYF. For the CDR3, the DNA is TGCGCCAGCAGCATCCGGGACTTGCTTCCCTACGAGCAGTACTTC. The rearrangement uses TRBV5-1 and TRBJ2-7, with D possibly being TRBD2 (6 bases). Germline CDR1 SGHRS, CDR2 YFSETQ. The CDR3 spans 15 residues. Trimming stripped 4 bases from V and 2 bases from J, with 16 bases between.

The V and J genes are TRBV19 and TRBJ2-6; D remains ambiguous. The CDR3 covers 14 residues. The ends were cut back, 1 base at V and 4 bases at J, with 5 bases in the middle. CDR1 and CDR2 (germline): LNHDA, SQIVND (reference sequence). This CDR3 is CASSIAAGANVLTF. Written as DNA, the CDR3 is TGTGCCAGTAGTATAGCGGCAGGGGCCAACGTCCTGACTTTC.